This TCR beta chain was captured in a study of PD-L1 blockade in urothelial cancer. This clone came up a few times. Its target is not known. Documented time point: peripheral blood 6 weeks after treatment start. This table comes from immunoSEQ multiplex PCR, and its TCRdb copy is limited to in-frame clones, with some not included. The table has around 46,000 clones, roughly 86% seen once. General observations from the study: Below-median TCR clonality that was measured in pretreatment blood predicted better survival.

This CDR3 has 14 residues. Trimming cost V 10 bases and J 0 bases, with 15 bases left between them. Germline CDR1 reads MNHNY; CDR2 reads SVGAGI (reference sequence). The sample was PBMCs, taken around atezolizumab (anti-PD-L1) treatment. V and J are TRBV6-6 and TRBJ1-1; D gene uncertain. This clonotype originated in a man between 60 and 75 years old with urothelial cancer. The CDR3 nucleotides are TGTGCCACCTCGTCTACCAAGATGAACACTGAAGCTTTCTTT. It codes for CATSSTKMNTEAFF.